The present T cell receptor beta chain was sequenced within a study of blood T cell repertoires in COVID-19. Overall study context: Sources were T cells, B-cell-depleted T cells, or PBMCs; the material itself was cDNA or gDNA.

The germline CDR1 and CDR2 sequences are MGHRA and YSYEKL. Deletions cut 0 bases from V and 5 bases from J, with 11 bases between. This CDR3 has 14 amino acids. In the original analysis: Estimates of nucleated cell counts were drawn from the amplification of reference gene primers. TCRdb keeps only in-frame clones here, not all; method: immunoSEQ multiplex PCR. That table supplies the V and J calls and clone size; D and trimming were determined from the DNA. The sample gives 350,000 or so clones, about 87% of which show up once; 10% is in the top ten. The Seattle patients, enrolled during active infection, were followed longitudinally. This clone was seen a few times.

The origin of this receptor is a woman in her twenties or thirties with COVID-19, enrolled during active disease. The chain employs TRBV4-1 and TRBJ2-7; no definite D call. Sequencing input: peripheral blood. The CDR3 reads CASSQEGRLDEQYF. In DNA form, the CDR3 reads TGCGCCAGCAGCCAAGAGGGCAGGTTGGACGAGCAGTACTTC.